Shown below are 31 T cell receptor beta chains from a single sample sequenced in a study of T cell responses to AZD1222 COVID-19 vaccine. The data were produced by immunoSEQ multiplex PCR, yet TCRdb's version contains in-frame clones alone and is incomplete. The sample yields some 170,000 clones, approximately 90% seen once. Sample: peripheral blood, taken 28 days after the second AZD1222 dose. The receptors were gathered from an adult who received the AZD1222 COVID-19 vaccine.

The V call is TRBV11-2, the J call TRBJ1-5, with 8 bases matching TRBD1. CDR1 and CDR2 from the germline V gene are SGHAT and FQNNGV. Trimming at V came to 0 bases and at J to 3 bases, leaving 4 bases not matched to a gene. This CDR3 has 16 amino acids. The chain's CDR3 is CASSLEGTGLNQPQHF. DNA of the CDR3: TGTGCCAGCAGCTTAGAGGGGACAGGCCTCAATCAGCCCCAGCATTTT.

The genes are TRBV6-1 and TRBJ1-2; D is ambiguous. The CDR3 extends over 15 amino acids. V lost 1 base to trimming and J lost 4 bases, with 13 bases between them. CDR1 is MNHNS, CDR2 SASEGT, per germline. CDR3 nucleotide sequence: TGTGCCAGCAGTGAAGAACGGGCCATTGCCTATGGCTACACCTTC. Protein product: CASSEERAIAYGYTF.

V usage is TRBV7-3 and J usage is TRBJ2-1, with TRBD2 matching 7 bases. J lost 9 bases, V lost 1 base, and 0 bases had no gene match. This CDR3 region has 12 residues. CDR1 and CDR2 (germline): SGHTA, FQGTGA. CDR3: CASSLRGGEQFF. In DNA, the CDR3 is TGTGCCAGCAGCTTAAGGGGGGGTGAGCAGTTCTTC.

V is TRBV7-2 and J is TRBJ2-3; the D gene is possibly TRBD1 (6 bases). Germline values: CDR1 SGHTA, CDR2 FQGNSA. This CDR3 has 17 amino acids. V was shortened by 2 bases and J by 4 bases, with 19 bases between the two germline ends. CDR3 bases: TGTGCCAGCAGCTTAAAGCTGGCAAGCAGGGGCGCAGATACGCAGTATTTT. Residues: CASSLKLASRGADTQYF.

CDR3 in DNA: TGTGCCAGCAGCTTATCGGCAGGGGGCACTGAAGCTTTCTTT. Amino acids: CASSLSAGGTEAFF. The chain uses TRBV7-3 and TRBJ1-1; 7 bases map to TRBD1. Germline values: CDR1 SGHTA, CDR2 FQGTGA. This CDR3 is 14 amino acids long. Losses at the gene ends were 2 bases for V and 4 bases for J; bases not matched to a gene: 4.

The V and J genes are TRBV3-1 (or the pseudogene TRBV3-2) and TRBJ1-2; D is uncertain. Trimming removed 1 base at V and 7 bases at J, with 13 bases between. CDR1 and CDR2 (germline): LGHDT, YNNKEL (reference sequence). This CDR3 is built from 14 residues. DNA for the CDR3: TGTGCCAGCAGCCAAGCGGCCGGAAGGGTTGGCTACACCTTC. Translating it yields CASSQAAGRVGYTF.

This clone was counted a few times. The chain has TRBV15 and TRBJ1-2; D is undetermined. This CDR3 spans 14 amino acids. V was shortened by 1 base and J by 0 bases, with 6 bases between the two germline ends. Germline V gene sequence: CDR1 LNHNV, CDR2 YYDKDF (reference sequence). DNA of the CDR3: TGTGCCACCAGCAGAGGGCAGACTAACTATGGCTACACCTTC. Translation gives CATSRGQTNYGYTF.

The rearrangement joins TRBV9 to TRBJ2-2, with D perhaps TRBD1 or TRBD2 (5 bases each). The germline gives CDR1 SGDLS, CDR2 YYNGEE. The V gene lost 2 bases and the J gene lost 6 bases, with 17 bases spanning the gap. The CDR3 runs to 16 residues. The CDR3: CASSVGTKGTAGELFF. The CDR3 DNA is TGTGCCAGCAGCGTCGGGACCAAGGGGACCGCCGGGGAGCTGTTTTTT. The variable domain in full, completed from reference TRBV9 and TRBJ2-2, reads DSGVTQTPKHLITATGQRVTLRCSPRSGDLSVYWYQQSLDQGLQFLIQYYNGEERAKGNILERFSAQQFPDLHSELNLSSLELGDSALYFCASSVGTKGTAGELFFGEGSRLTVL.

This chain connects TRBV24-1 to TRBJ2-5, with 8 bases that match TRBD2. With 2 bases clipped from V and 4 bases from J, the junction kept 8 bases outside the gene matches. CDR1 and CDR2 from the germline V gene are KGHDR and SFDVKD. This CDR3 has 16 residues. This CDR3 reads CATSDCHTGTRETQYF. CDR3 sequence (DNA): TGTGCCACCAGTGATTGCCACACCGGGACTAGAGAGACCCAGTACTTC.

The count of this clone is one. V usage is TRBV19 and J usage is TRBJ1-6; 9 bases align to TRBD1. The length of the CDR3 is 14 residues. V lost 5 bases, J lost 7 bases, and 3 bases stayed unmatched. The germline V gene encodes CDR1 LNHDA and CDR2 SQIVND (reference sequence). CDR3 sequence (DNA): TGTGCCAGTAGTTGGGGGACAGGGAATTCACCCCTCCACTTT. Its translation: CASSWGTGNSPLHF.

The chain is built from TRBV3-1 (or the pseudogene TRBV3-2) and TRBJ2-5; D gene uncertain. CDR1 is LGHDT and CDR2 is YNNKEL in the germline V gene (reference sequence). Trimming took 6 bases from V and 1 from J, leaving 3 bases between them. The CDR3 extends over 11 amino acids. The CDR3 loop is CASRLQETQYF. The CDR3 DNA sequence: TGTGCCAGCAGGCTCCAAGAGACCCAGTACTTC.

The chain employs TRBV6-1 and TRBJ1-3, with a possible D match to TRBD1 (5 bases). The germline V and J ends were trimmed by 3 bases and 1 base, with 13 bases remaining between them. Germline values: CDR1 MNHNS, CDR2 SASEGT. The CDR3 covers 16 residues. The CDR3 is CASSDQGRPSGNTIYF. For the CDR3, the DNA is TGTGCCAGCAGTGACCAGGGACGGCCATCTGGAAACACCATATATTTT.

The CDR3 DNA is TGTGCCAGTAGTATGAGACTGTCGCCTACCCGCTATGGCTACACCTTC. It translates to CASSMRLSPTRYGYTF. The chain carries TRBV19 and TRBJ1-2; the D is unclear. Germline CDR1 reads LNHDA; CDR2 reads SQIVND (reference sequence). Trimming removed 3 bases at V and 4 bases at J, with 18 bases between. The CDR3 loop spans 16 amino acids.

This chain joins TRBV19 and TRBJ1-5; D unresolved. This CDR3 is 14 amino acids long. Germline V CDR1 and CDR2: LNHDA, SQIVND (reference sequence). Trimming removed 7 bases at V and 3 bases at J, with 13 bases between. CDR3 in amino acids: CASTRAVTNQPQHF. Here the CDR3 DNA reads TGTGCCAGTACCAGAGCGGTGACCAATCAGCCCCAGCATTTT. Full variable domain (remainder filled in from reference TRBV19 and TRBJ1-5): DGGITQSPKYLFRKEGQNVTLSCEQNLNHDAMYWYRQDPGQGLRLIYYSQIVNDFQKGDIAEGYSVSREKKESFPLTVTSAQKNPTAFYLCASTRAVTNQPQHFGDGTRLSIL.

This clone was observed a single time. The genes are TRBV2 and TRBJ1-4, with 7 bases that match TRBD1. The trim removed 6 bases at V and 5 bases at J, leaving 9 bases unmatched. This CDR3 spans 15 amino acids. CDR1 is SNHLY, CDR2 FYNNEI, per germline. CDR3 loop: CASSRVGTENEKLFF. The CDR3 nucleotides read TGTGCCAGCAGCCGGGTGGGGACAGAGAATGAAAAACTGTTTTTT. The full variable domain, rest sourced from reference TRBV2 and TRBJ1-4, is EPEVTQTPSHQVTQMGQEVILRCVPISNHLYFYWYRQILGQKVEFLVSFYNNEISEKSEIFDDQFSVERPDGSNFTLKIRSTKLEDSAMYFCASSRVGTENEKLFFGSGTQLSVL.

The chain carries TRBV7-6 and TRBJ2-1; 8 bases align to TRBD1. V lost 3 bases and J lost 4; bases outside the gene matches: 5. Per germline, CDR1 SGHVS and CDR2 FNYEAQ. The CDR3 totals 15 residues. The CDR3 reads CASSFGQGRYNEQFF. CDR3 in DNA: TGTGCCAGCAGCTTTGGACAGGGAAGGTACAATGAGCAGTTCTTC.

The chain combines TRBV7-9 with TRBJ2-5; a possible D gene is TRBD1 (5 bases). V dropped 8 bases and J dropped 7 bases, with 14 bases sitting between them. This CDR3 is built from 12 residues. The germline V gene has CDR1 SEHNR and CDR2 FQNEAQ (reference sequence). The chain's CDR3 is CASGAGWWTQYF. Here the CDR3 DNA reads TGTGCCAGCGGGGCAGGGTGGTGGACCCAGTACTTC.

The CDR3, as DNA: TGTGCCAGCAGCCGCAGTGGGACGGGGAATGAGCAGTTCTTC. It is translated as CASSRSGTGNEQFF. The chain has TRBV5-6 and TRBJ2-1; D is possibly TRBD1 or TRBD2 (5 bases each). CDR1 SGHDT and CDR2 YYEEEE come from the germline V gene. V was trimmed by 4 bases and J by 7 bases, leaving 15 bases between them. The CDR3 has 14 residues.

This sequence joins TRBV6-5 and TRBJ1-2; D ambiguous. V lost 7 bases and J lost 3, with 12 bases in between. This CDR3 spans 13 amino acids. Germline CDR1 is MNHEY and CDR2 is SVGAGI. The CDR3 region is CASKVGIYYGYTF. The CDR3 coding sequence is TGTGCCAGCAAAGTCGGGATTTACTATGGCTACACCTTC.

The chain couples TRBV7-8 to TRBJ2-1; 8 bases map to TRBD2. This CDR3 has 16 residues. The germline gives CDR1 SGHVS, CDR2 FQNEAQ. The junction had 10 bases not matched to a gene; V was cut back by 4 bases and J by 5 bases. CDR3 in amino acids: CASSSVTAGGNNEQFF. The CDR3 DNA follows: TGTGCCAGCAGCTCAGTTACTGCGGGGGGCAACAATGAGCAGTTCTTC.

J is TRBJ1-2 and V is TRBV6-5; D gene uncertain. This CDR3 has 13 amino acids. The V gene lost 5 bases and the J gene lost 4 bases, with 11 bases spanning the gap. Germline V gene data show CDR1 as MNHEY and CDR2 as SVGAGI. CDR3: CASSPDSIYGYTF. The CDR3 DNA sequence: TGTGCCAGCAGTCCGGACTCGATCTATGGCTACACCTTC.

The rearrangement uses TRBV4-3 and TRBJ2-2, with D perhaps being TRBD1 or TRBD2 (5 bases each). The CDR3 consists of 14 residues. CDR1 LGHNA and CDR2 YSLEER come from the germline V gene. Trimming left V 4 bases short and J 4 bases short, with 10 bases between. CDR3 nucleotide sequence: TGCGCCAGCAGCCCCGGGGACCTCACCGGGGAGCTGTTTTTT. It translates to CASSPGDLTGELFF.

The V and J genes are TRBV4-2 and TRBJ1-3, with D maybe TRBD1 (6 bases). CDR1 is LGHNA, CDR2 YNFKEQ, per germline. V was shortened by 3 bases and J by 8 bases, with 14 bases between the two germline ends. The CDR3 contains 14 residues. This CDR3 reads CASSQLQGGDTIYF. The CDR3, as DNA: TGTGCCAGCAGCCAGCTACAGGGCGGGGACACCATATATTTT.

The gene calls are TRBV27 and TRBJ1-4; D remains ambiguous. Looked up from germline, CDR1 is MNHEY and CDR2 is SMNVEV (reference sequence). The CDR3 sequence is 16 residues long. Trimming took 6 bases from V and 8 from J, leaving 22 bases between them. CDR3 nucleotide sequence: TGTGCCAGCAGGCGAGATAGGGAACTAGGGCGGGAAAAACTGTTTTTT. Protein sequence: CASRRDRELGREKLFF.

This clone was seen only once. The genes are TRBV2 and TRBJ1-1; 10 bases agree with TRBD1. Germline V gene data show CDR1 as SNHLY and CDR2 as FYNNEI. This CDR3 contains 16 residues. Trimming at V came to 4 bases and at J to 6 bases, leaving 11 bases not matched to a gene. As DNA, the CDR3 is TGTGCCAGCAGTGTTTGGGACAGGGGAAACTCGGCTGAAGCTTTCTTT. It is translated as CASSVWDRGNSAEAFF.

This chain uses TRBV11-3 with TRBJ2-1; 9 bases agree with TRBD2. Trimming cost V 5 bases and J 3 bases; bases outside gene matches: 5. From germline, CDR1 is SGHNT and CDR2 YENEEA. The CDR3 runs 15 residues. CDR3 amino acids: CASSPGLAVYNEQFF. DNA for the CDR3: TGTGCCAGCAGCCCGGGACTAGCTGTCTACAATGAGCAGTTCTTC.

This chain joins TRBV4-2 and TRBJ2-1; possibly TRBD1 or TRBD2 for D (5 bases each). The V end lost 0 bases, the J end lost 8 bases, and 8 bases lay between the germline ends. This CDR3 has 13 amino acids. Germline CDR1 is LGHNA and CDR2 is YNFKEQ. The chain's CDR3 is CASSQDMGDEQFF. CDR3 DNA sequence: TGTGCCAGCAGCCAAGATATGGGGGATGAGCAGTTCTTC.

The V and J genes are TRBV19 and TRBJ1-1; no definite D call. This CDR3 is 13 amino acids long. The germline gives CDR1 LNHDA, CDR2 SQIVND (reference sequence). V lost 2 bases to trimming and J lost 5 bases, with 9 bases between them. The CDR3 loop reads CASSITGKTEAFF. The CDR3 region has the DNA TGTGCCAGTAGTATAACGGGGAAAACTGAAGCTTTCTTT.

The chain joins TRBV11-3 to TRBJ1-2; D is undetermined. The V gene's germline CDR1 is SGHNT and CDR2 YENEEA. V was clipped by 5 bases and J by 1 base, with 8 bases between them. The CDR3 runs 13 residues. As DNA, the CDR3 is TGTGCCAGCAGCATGGAGAATAACTATGGCTACACCTTC. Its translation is CASSMENNYGYTF.

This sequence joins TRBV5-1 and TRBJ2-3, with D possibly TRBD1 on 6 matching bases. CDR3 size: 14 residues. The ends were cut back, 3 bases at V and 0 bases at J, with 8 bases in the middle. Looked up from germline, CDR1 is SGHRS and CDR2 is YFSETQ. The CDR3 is CASSSGTSTDTQYF. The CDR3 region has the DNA TGCGCCAGCAGCTCCGGGACAAGCACAGATACGCAGTATTTT.

The CDR3 nucleotides read TGCAGCGTTGAAAAGGGGGCGGCCCTAGGCTACACCTTC. Translated, it gives CSVEKGAALGYTF. The chain employs TRBV29-1 and TRBJ1-2; 7 positions match TRBD1. The CDR3 is 13 amino acids. Trimming at V came to 2 bases and at J to 8 bases, leaving 8 bases not matched to a gene. Germline V gene sequence: CDR1 SQVTM, CDR2 ANQGSEA.